At least ten counts were recorded for the clone carrying this T cell receptor (beta chain). Trimming removed 7 bases from V and 0 bases from J; junction bases left unmatched: 7. The V gene's germline CDR1 is SGHRS and CDR2 YFSETQ. The CDR3 is made up of 18 amino acids. These data originate in a study of breast tumors, draining lymph nodes, adjacent tissues. Samples came from axillary lymph nodes draining the breast cancer. TCRdb called the multiplex PCR reads again in MiXCR, with one record for every CDR3 protein. The data contain 200,000 to 250,000 distinct CDR3 sequences, nearly 35% of them singletons.

This clonotype originated in a female donor with breast cancer. Some clones in this sample may be carry-over from other donors' samples. Sequencing input: axillary lymph node tissue. V usage is TRBV5-1 and J usage is TRBJ2-2, with TRBD2 identical over 15 bases. In nucleotides, the CDR3 is TGCGCCAGCGTCTTCGGGACTAGCGGGAGGTCGAACACCGGGGAGCTGTTTTTT. Protein sequence: CASVFGTSGRSNTGELFF.